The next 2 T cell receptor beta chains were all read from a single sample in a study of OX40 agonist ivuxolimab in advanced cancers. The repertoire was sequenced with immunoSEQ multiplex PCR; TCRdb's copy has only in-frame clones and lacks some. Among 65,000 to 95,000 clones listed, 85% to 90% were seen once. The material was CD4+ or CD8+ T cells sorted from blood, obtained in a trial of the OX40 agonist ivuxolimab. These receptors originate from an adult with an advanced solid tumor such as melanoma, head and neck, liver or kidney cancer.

CDR3 bases: TGTGCCTGGAGTGTACTCGGCGGGGCCTACAATGAGCAGTTCTTC. The encoded protein is CAWSVLGGAYNEQFF. The genes are TRBV30 and TRBJ2-1, with D possibly TRBD2 on 6 matching bases. V shed 0 bases and J shed 2 bases, with 11 bases lying between them. CDR1 GTSNPN and CDR2 SVGIG come from the germline V gene (reference sequence). The CDR3 has 15 amino acids. Full variable domain (remainder filled in from reference TRBV30 and TRBJ2-1): SQTIHQWPATLVQPVGSPLSLECTVEGTSNPNLYWYRQAAGRGLQLLFYSVGIGQISSEVPQNLSASRPQDRQFILSSKKLLLSDSGFYLCAWSVLGGAYNEQFFGPGTRLTVL.

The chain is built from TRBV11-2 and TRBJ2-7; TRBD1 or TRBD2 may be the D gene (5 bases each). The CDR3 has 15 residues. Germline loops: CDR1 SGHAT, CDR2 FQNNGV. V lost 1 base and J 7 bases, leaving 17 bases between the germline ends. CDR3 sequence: CASSLGGRDPGEQYF. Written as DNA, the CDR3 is TGTGCCAGCAGCTTAGGGGGCCGGGACCCCGGAGAGCAGTACTTC.